The 27 T cell receptor beta chains listed next were all sequenced from one sample in a study of cytotoxic CD8 clonotypes in ibrutinib-treated CLL. Measured with immunoSEQ multiplex PCR; TCRdb has only the in-frame clones, and not every one. The repertoire consists of more than 200,000 clones, with around 70% occurring once and the leading ten covering 5.5% to 6%. The sequencing here drew on PBMCs, taken after 12 months of ibrutinib treatment. These receptors were obtained from a human donor with chronic lymphocytic leukemia.

The gene calls are TRBV30 and TRBJ1-1; D is perhaps TRBD1 (5 bases). The V gene's germline CDR1 is GTSNPN and CDR2 SVGIG (reference sequence). The CDR3 extends over 10 amino acids. DNA for the CDR3: TGTGCATGGGGGAGAGGCCCAGCTTTCTTT. Translating it yields CAWGRGPAFF.

The chain combines TRBV7-9 with TRBJ1-4, with a tentative D call TRBD1 (6 bases). Trimming pared 5 bases from V and 6 bases from J, leaving 16 bases between. This CDR3 comprises 15 residues. Germline CDR1 SEHNR, CDR2 FQNEAQ (reference sequence). The CDR3 loop reads CASSRPPGVDEKLFF. CDR3 in DNA: TGTGCCAGCAGCCGCCCACCAGGGGTCGATGAAAAACTGTTTTTT.

This clone showed up many times. The chain employs TRBV28 and TRBJ1-1; no clear D. V was shortened by 8 bases and J by 0 bases, with 10 bases between the two germline ends. CDR3 length: 13 residues. Per the germline V gene, CDR1 is MDHEN and CDR2 is SYDVKM. The CDR3 protein is CASPRLMNTEAFF. The CDR3 DNA reads TGTGCCAGCCCCCGTCTTATGAACACTGAAGCTTTCTTT.

V usage is TRBV4-2 and J usage is TRBJ2-5, with 8 bases fitting TRBD2. J gave up 4 bases and V 1 base, and 5 bases lay outside the gene matches. The CDR3 covers 15 residues. In germline, CDR1 is LGHNA, CDR2 YNFKEQ. This chain's CDR3 is CASSQVVRGGETQYF. For the CDR3, the DNA is TGTGCCAGCAGCCAAGTCGTCCGGGGGGGAGAGACCCAGTACTTC.

This chain connects TRBV5-1 to TRBJ2-1; D ambiguous. This CDR3 is 16 amino acids long. CDR1 and CDR2 (germline): SGHRS, YFSETQ. The V end lost 1 base, the J end lost 8 bases, and 19 bases lay between the germline ends. The DNA for the CDR3 is TGCGCCAGCAGCTTGTCCCCTCAGGATATTCGGGATGAGCAGTTCTTC. It encodes CASSLSPQDIRDEQFF.

The chain links TRBV11-2 to TRBJ2-7; D gene ambiguous. Germline loops: CDR1 SGHAT, CDR2 FQNNGV. V lost 5 bases, J lost 2 bases, and 7 bases lay in between. This CDR3 region has 12 residues. The CDR3 reads CASSLYPYEQYF. The CDR3 coding sequence is TGTGCCAGCAGCCTATACCCCTACGAGCAGTACTTC.

This clone was seen ten or more times. The chain employs TRBV7-9 and TRBJ1-1; TRBD1 might be the D (6 bases). From germline, CDR1 is SEHNR and CDR2 FQNEAQ (reference sequence). V was trimmed by 5 bases and J by 4 bases, leaving 14 bases between them. The CDR3 totals 14 residues. CDR3: CASSLGGWSTEAFF. CDR3 DNA sequence: TGTGCCAGCAGCCTGGGGGGCTGGAGCACTGAAGCTTTCTTT.

There are many counts of this clone. The rearrangement links TRBV2 to TRBJ2-7; D remains unclear. Trimming pared 6 bases from V and 0 bases from J, leaving 9 bases between. Germline V gene lookup returns CDR1 SNHLY and CDR2 FYNNEI. The CDR3 covers 13 residues. The CDR3, as DNA: TGTGCCAGCAGGGACCGGGCCTCCTACGAGCAGTACTTC. It codes for CASRDRASYEQYF.

The chain links TRBV7-2 to TRBJ1-2; D is uncertain. The germline V gene has CDR1 SGHTA and CDR2 FQGNSA. V lost 0 bases and J 3 bases, leaving 11 bases between the germline ends. The CDR3 sequence is 15 residues long. The CDR3 DNA reads as TGTGCCAGCAGCTTAGCTCTTTTACCGTACTATGGCTACACCTTC. Its translation: CASSLALLPYYGYTF.

This sequence joins TRBV7-2 and TRBJ2-7; possibly TRBD2 for D (5 bases). The CDR3 runs 14 residues. V was pared by 1 base and J by 1 base, with 8 bases between. Germline V gene sequence: CDR1 SGHTA, CDR2 FQGNSA. The CDR3 coding sequence is TGTGCCAGCAGCTTAGACGGCGGGTCCTACGAGCAGTACTTC. It codes for CASSLDGGSYEQYF. The full variable domain, with the rest looked up from reference TRBV7-2 and TRBJ2-7, is GAGVSQSPSNKVTEKGKDVELRCDPISGHTALYWYRQSLGQGLEFLIYFQGNSAPDKSGLPSDRFSAERTGGSVSTLTIQRTQQEDSAVYLCASSLDGGSYEQYFGPGTRLTVT.

The V call is TRBV5-5, the J call TRBJ1-1, with TRBD1 identical over 8 bases. This CDR3 comprises 14 residues. The junction had 8 bases not matched to a gene; V was cut back by 4 bases and J by 6 bases. Per germline, CDR1 SGHKS and CDR2 YYEKEE (reference sequence). CDR3 bases: TGTGCCAGCAGCCAAGACAGGGGATGGGCTGAAGCTTTCTTT. Amino acid sequence: CASSQDRGWAEAFF.

The CDR3 region is CASSFRGRSSTEAFF. For the CDR3, the DNA is TGTGCCAGCAGTTTTAGGGGGCGCAGTAGCACTGAAGCTTTCTTT. This chain uses TRBV28 with TRBJ1-1, with 7 bases matching TRBD1. The trim removed 3 bases at V and 4 bases at J, leaving 8 bases unmatched. The CDR3 spans 15 residues. CDR1 and CDR2 from the germline V gene are MDHEN and SYDVKM. Filled out from reference TRBV28 and TRBJ1-1, the complete variable domain reads DVKVTQSSRYLVKRTGEKVFLECVQDMDHENMFWYRQDPGLGLRLIYFSYDVKMKEKGDIPEGYSVSREKKERFSLILESASTNQTSMYLCASSFRGRSSTEAFFGQGTRLTVV.

The chain couples TRBV6-5 to TRBJ2-3, with TRBD1 identical over 7 bases. There are 15 residues in the CDR3. Germline CDR1 MNHEY, CDR2 SVGAGI. V dropped 6 bases and J dropped 0; count of bases not matched to a gene: 6. CDR3 in amino acids: CASSLQGVSTDTQYF. The CDR3 DNA follows: TGTGCCAGCAGCCTGCAGGGGGTAAGCACAGATACGCAGTATTTT.

This chain uses TRBV6-6 with TRBJ1-5; D is unclear. The CDR3 is 16 amino acids. V was trimmed by 3 bases and J by 4 bases, leaving 16 bases between them. From germline, CDR1 is MNHNY and CDR2 SVGAGI (reference sequence). CDR3 residues: CASSYTAPENNQPQHF. The CDR3 region has the DNA TGTGCCAGCAGTTATACAGCGCCGGAGAATAATCAGCCCCAGCATTTT.

V and J are TRBV7-8 and TRBJ1-5; no clear D gene. Germline CDR1 and CDR2: SGHVS and FQNEAQ. The CDR3 extends over 13 amino acids. Trimming stripped 6 bases from V and 5 bases from J, with 11 bases between. The CDR3 loop reads CASSYMAHQPQHF. Written as DNA, the CDR3 is TGTGCCAGCAGTTACATGGCTCATCAGCCCCAGCATTTT.

With regard to this clone: The same CDR3 also results from other DNA sequences found in this sample. The CDR3 protein is CASSEGTATTDTQYF. DNA of the CDR3: TGTGCCAGCAGTGAGGGGACAGCAACCACAGATACGCAGTATTTT. The chain joins TRBV6-1 to TRBJ2-3; 7 bases are a match to TRBD1. This CDR3 region has 15 residues. Germline loops: CDR1 MNHNS, CDR2 SASEGT. Unmatched junction bases numbered 5, after V lost 3 bases and J lost 2 bases.

In this sample, this clone turned up once. The chain couples TRBV7-8 to TRBJ2-7; 7 bases align to TRBD1. Germline lookup yields CDR1 SGHVS and CDR2 FQNEAQ. The V gene end was trimmed by 5 bases and the J gene end by 2 bases; junction bases not matched to a gene: 6. The CDR3 has 14 amino acids. The DNA of the CDR3 is TGTGCCAGCAGCCCCAGACAGGGTCCCTACGAGCAGTACTTC. Protein sequence: CASSPRQGPYEQYF.

The V gene is TRBV5-1, the J gene TRBJ2-5; a possible D gene is TRBD2 (6 bases). Trimming shortened V by 4 bases and J by 0 bases, and 10 bases separated the two germline ends. This CDR3 has 14 residues. Germline CDR1 SGHRS, CDR2 YFSETQ. The CDR3 loop reads CASSTGLYQETQYF. The CDR3 bases are TGCGCCAGCAGCACAGGACTATACCAAGAGACCCAGTACTTC.

This sequence joins TRBV5-1 and TRBJ1-1; 7 nucleotides agree with TRBD1. Per germline, CDR1 SGHRS and CDR2 YFSETQ. V trimming: 0 bases; J trimming: 4 bases; junction bases outside the gene matches: 3. This CDR3 has 14 residues. CDR3 sequence reads: CASSLGQGGTEAFF. In DNA, the CDR3 is TGCGCCAGCAGCTTGGGACAGGGAGGCACTGAAGCTTTCTTT. The complete variable domain, with remaining parts taken from reference TRBV5-1 and TRBJ1-1, reads KAGVTQTPRYLIKTRGQQVTLSCSPISGHRSVSWYQQTPGQGLQFLFEYFSETQRNKGNFPGRFSGRQFSNSRSEMNVSTLELGDSALYLCASSLGQGGTEAFFGQGTRLTVV.

The chain joins TRBV30 to TRBJ1-2; D is unclear. Germline lookup yields CDR1 GTSNPN and CDR2 SVGIG (reference sequence). CDR3 length: 12 residues. V shed 0 bases and J shed 5 bases, with 7 bases lying between them. Here the CDR3 DNA reads TGTGCCTGGAGTGTGGCTGCTTATGGCTACACCTTC. As protein: CAWSVAAYGYTF.

The CDR3 DNA reads as TGTGCCAGCAGGGAGACAGCCAACTATGGCTACACCTTC. This encodes CASRETANYGYTF. The chain combines TRBV6-6 with TRBJ1-2; D possibly corresponds to TRBD1 (5 bases). This CDR3 is built from 13 residues. Germline lookup yields CDR1 MNHNY and CDR2 SVGAGI (reference sequence). The ends were cut back, 6 bases at V and 2 bases at J, with 10 bases in the middle.

This clone was detected a few times. The V gene is TRBV7-2, the J gene TRBJ2-1, with 13 bases identical to TRBD2. Trimming removed 5 bases from V and 10 bases from J; junction bases left unmatched: 8. The CDR3 contains 15 residues. Germline CDR1 SGHTA, CDR2 FQGNSA. The CDR3 region is CASSARTSGSLEQFF. The CDR3 nucleotides read TGTGCCAGCAGCGCCCGGACTAGCGGGAGTTTAGAGCAGTTCTTC.

This clone has a single count. The chain links TRBV7-9 to TRBJ2-3; no firm D call. Germline V gives CDR1 SEHNR, CDR2 FQNEAQ (reference sequence). The CDR3 extends over 15 amino acids. Deletions cut 5 bases from V and 0 bases from J, with 12 bases between. CDR3 in amino acids: CASSPDTFSTDTQYF. CDR3 sequence (DNA): TGTGCCAGCAGCCCCGACACTTTTAGCACAGATACGCAGTATTTT. Supplemented by reference TRBV7-9 and TRBJ2-3, the full variable domain reads DTGVSQNPRHKITKRGQNVTFRCDPISEHNRLYWYRQTLGQGPEFLTYFQNEAQLEKSRLLSDRFSAERPKGSFSTLEIQRTEQGDSAMYLCASSPDTFSTDTQYFGPGTRLTVL.

J is TRBJ1-1 and V is TRBV5-6; 7 bases are shared with TRBD1. Germline CDR1 SGHDT, CDR2 YYEEEE. The CDR3 covers 13 residues. Trimming took 4 bases from V and 5 from J; bases not matched to a gene: 5. The CDR3 region has the DNA TGTGCCAGCAGCCGAGACAGGGCGACTGAAGCTTTCTTT. Protein product: CASSRDRATEAFF.

There are a few counts of this clone. The chain combines TRBV25-1 with TRBJ2-7; D ambiguous. The CDR3 spans 10 residues. V lost 9 bases, J lost 3 bases, and 6 bases lay in between. Germline V gives CDR1 MGHDK, CDR2 SYGVNS. CDR3 amino acids: CARGHYEQYF. CDR3 DNA: TGTGCCAGGGGCCACTACGAGCAGTACTTC.

This sequence joins TRBV5-1 and TRBJ2-3; D is perhaps TRBD1 (5 bases). V lost 3 bases and J lost 0, with 11 bases in between. Germline loops: CDR1 SGHRS, CDR2 YFSETQ. This CDR3 contains 15 residues. CDR3 DNA sequence: TGCGCCAGCAGCTCCTTGACAGCTAGCACAGATACGCAGTATTTT. It encodes CASSSLTASTDTQYF.

This chain links TRBV28 with TRBJ2-1; D is ambiguous. Germline V lookup: CDR1 MDHEN, CDR2 SYDVKM. The CDR3 extends over 11 amino acids. Trimming pared 7 bases from V and 7 bases from J, leaving 8 bases between. The CDR3 spells CASIPSNEQFF. In nucleotides, the CDR3 is TGTGCCAGCATCCCTAGTAATGAGCAGTTCTTC.